Listed below are T cell receptor beta chains from one sample, sequenced in a study of shared T cell receptors in the human thymus. The table came from immunoSEQ multiplex PCR; TCRdb's copy has only in-frame clones and leaves some out. The sample has 600,000 or so clones; about 90% are singletons. These data were also reused for a study on human thymus T cells.

The sequencing input was thymocytes. These receptors all come from a boy younger than two with a congenital heart defect. The CDR3 runs from the conserved cysteine through the conserved F or W. The order of the fields is V gene, D gene, clone size, J gene, CDR3 DNA, CDR3 protein. D genes are given only for firm matches. Size is omitted from some rows. Given values are once, few, many or a class for expanded clones.

TRBV7-9	.	.	TRBJ1-1	TGTGCCAGCAGCTCGGGGGGGATCCCTGAAGCTTTCTTT	CASSSGGIPEAFF
TRBV29-1	.	.	TRBJ2-1	TGCAGCGTTGAATCCGGGAAAGACTATGGGGAGCAGTTCTTC	CSVESGKDYGEQFF
TRBV10-2	.	.	TRBJ1-2	TGCGCCAGCAGGGGGGACACCGTGGACTATGGCTACACCTTC	CASRGDTVDYGYTF
TRBV5-6	.	.	TRBJ1-1	TGTGCCAGCAGCTTGGGGTACCAGGGTCAGGGGACTGAAGCTTTCTTT	CASSLGYQGQGTEAFF
TRBV13	TRBD1	.	TRBJ1-4	TGTGCCAGCAGCCCGGGACAGGGACGGGAAAAACTGTTTTTT	CASSPGQGREKLFF
TRBV15	.	.	TRBJ2-2	TGTGCCACCAGCTCGCCCTCGGTCGGGGAGCTGTTTTTT	CATSSPSVGELFF
TRBV11-2	TRBD2	.	TRBJ2-7	TGTGCCAGCAGCATGGGGACTAGCGGGTTTGACTACGAGCAGTACTTC	CASSMGTSGFDYEQYF
TRBV4-2	TRBD2	.	TRBJ2-1	TGTGCCAGCAGCCTTAGCGGGGGCATCTCAGGCGAGCAGTTCTTC	CASSLSGGISGEQFF
TRBV5-6	.	.	TRBJ1-3	TGTGCCAGCAGCTTATACAGGGAAAGGAGCTCTGGAAACACCATATATTTT	CASSLYRERSSGNTIYF
TRBV6-4	TRBD2	.	TRBJ2-1	TGTGCCAGCAGTGGGGAGGGCAATGAGCAGTTCTTC	CASSGEGNEQFF
TRBV19	TRBD1	.	TRBJ2-1	TGTGCCAGTAGCACCGACAGGGTACACAATGAGCAGTTCTTC	CASSTDRVHNEQFF
TRBV6-5	.	.	TRBJ1-2	TGTGCCAGCAGTTCCGAAGCAGGGGTCTATGGCTACACCTTC	CASSSEAGVYGYTF
TRBV9	.	.	TRBJ1-4	TGTGCCAGCAGCGTAGATTGGGAGGTTAGGACTGAAAAACTGTTTTTT	CASSVDWEVRTEKLFF
TRBV2	TRBD2	once	TRBJ2-1	TGTGCCAGCAGGGCCTTTGGGACTAGCGGGAACAAGTACAATGAGCAGTTCTTC	CASRAFGTSGNKYNEQFF
TRBV20-1	.	.	TRBJ2-5	TGCAGTGCTAGAGACACTTACTTC	CSARDTYF
TRBV4-2	TRBD2	.	TRBJ2-3	TGTGCCAGCAGCCAAGATAGTACTAGCGGGAGCTATACGCAGTATTTT	CASSQDSTSGSYTQYF
TRBV14	TRBD2	once	TRBJ2-5	TGTGCCAGCAGCCATTGTTCGAGACGGGGGGGCCAGGAGACCCAGTACTTC	CASSHCSRRGGQETQYF
TRBV25-1	.	.	TRBJ2-1	TGTGCCAGCAGTGCCTTAGCGATTACGGGTGAGCAGTTCTTC	CASSALAITGEQFF
TRBV9	.	.	TRBJ2-1	TGTGCCAGCAGCCCCAGTGGAGGACGGAATGAGCAGTTCTTC	CASSPSGGRNEQFF
TRBV7-9	TRBD1	.	TRBJ1-1	TGTGCCAGCAGCTTAGCTTACAGGGGGCCCGACACTGAAGCTTTCTTT	CASSLAYRGPDTEAFF
TRBV27	.	.	TRBJ2-6	TGTGCCAGCAGTTCACCTCGACAGGACCCTCGGGGGGAGGCCAACGTCCTGACTTTC	CASSSPRQDPRGEANVLTF
TRBV14	TRBD2	.	TRBJ2-7	TGTGCCAGCAGCCAAGATTCTAAAGGGACTAGCGGGAGCTACGAGCAGTACTTC	CASSQDSKGTSGSYEQYF
TRBV7-8	TRBD1	once	TRBJ2-1	TGTGCCAGCAGCCCTCTCGGGACAGCTGGGGACAATGAGCAGTTCTTC	CASSPLGTAGDNEQFF
TRBV18	.	.	TRBJ1-1	TGTGCCAGCTCACCAGTTGGCCGCTCTTCGAACACTGAAGCTTTCTTT	CASSPVGRSSNTEAFF
TRBV10-3	.	.	TRBJ2-5	TGTGCCATCAGTGAGCCCCAGGTCCCTCAAGAGACCCAGTACTTC	CAISEPQVPQETQYF
TRBV28	.	.	TRBJ1-5	TGTGCCAGCAGTTCCCCCTATCAGCCCCAGCATTTT	CASSSPYQPQHF
TRBV30	TRBD1	.	TRBJ1-5	TGTGCCTGGAGTGGGACAGGGGCGGTTAGCAATCAGCCCCAGCATTTT	CAWSGTGAVSNQPQHF